The source of this TCR beta chain is a study of persistence of HIV-infected CD4 T cells. Concerning this clone: No antigen is known for it.

Anti-CD3/anti-CD28 beads served as a nonspecific positive control stimulus. Sorting of responding CD4+ T cells relied on upregulated CD40 ligand together with CD69. Suppressive ART was started during chronic HIV-1 infection in these adults. This was the immunoSEQ version 4 assay in survey mode. Profiling relied on immunoSEQ multiplex PCR, and the TCRdb table lists in-frame clones only, not all of them. The table includes tens of thousands of clones, about 88% detected once. This TCR was sampled from an adult woman with HIV who was CMV-seropositive. This material consisted of CD4+ T cells sorted from PBMCs after roughly 19-hour stimulation, taken from a patient who received antiretroviral therapy.

The CDR3 DNA reads as TGTGCCAGCAGTTACTCAGGACAGGGGTATACTGAAGCTTTCTTT. Protein product: CASSYSGQGYTEAFF. The chain joins TRBV6-6 to TRBJ1-1; TRBD1 matches 9 bases. Per the germline V gene, CDR1 is MNHNY and CDR2 is SVGAGI (reference sequence). Trimming removed 0 bases from V and 5 bases from J; junction bases left unmatched: 4. The length of the CDR3 is 15 residues.